The T cell receptor beta chain under discussion was sequenced for a study of OX40 agonist ivuxolimab in advanced cancers. The study, taken as a whole, reports: CD4+ and CD8+ T cells in blood underwent clonal expansion by week 6 at 0.1 to 3.0 mg/kg.

Libraries were prepared by immunoSEQ multiplex PCR; TCRdb keeps only in-frame clonotypes and omits some of them. The sample has 75,000 to 95,000 clones, under 90% seen once. Germline V gene sequence: CDR1 SGHVS, CDR2 FQNEAQ. This CDR3 spans 17 amino acids. The V and J ends lost 5 bases and 5 bases, in that order; junction bases with no gene match: 11. Of note for this clone: Its antigen is still unknown.

The specimen comprised CD4+ or CD8+ T cells sorted from blood, sampled in a trial of the OX40 agonist ivuxolimab. The V and J genes are TRBV7-8 and TRBJ1-6; 8 bases line up with TRBD1. The receptor comes from an adult with an advanced solid tumor such as melanoma, head and neck, liver or kidney cancer. DNA of the CDR3: TGTGCCAGCAGCCCGCGCACGCGGACAGGGAATAATTCACCCCTCCACTTT. As protein: CASSPRTRTGNNSPLHF.